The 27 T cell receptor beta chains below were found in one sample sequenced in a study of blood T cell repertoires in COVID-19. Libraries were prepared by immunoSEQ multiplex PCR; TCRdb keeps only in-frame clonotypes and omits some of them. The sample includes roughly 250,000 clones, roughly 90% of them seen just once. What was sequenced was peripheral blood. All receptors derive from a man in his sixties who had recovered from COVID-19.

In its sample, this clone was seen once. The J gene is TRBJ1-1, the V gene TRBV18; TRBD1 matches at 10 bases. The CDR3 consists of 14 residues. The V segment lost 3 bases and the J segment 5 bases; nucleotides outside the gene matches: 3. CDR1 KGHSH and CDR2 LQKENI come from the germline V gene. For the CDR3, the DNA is TGTGCCAGCTCACCCGGACAGGGGGTTACTGAAGCTTTCTTT. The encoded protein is CASSPGQGVTEAFF.

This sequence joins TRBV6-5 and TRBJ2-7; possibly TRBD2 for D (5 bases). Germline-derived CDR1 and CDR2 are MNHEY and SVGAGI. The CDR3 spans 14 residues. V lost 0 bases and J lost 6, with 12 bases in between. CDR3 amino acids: CASSYSRVEGEQYF. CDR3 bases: TGTGCCAGCAGTTACTCTAGGGTCGAGGGCGAGCAGTACTTC.

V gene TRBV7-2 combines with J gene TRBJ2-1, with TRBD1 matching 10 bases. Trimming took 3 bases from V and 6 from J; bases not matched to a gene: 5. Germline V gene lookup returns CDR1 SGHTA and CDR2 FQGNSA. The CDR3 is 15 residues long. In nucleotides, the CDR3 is TGTGCCAGCAGCTTGTTCCGGACAGGGGGCAATGAGCAGTTCTTC. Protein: CASSLFRTGGNEQFF. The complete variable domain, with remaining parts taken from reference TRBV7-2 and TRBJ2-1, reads GAGVSQSPSNKVTEKGKDVELRCDPISGHTALYWYRQSLGQGLEFLIYFQGNSAPDKSGLPSDRFSAERTGGSVSTLTIQRTQQEDSAVYLCASSLFRTGGNEQFFGPGTRLTVL.

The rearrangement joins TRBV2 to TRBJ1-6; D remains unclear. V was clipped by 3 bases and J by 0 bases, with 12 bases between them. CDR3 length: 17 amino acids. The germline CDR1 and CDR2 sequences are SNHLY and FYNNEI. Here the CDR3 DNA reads TGTGCCAGCAGTGATAGGCCAAGGAGCTCCTATAATTCACCCCTCCACTTT. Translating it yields CASSDRPRSSYNSPLHF.

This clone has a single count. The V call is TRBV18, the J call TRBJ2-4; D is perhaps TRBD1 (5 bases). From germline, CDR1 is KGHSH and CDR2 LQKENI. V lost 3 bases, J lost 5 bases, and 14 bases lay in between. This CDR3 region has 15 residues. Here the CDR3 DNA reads TGTGCCAGCTCACCGGGCCAGGGTCGGCAAAACATTCAGTACTTC. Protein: CASSPGQGRQNIQYF.

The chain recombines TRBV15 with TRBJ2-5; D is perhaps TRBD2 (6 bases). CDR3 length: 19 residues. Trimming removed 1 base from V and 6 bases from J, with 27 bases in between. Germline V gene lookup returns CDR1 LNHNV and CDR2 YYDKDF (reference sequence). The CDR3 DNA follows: TGTGCCACCAGCAGAGGACTAGGAGTTGGCACTAGGGGTGAGAAGACCCAGTACTTC. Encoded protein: CATSRGLGVGTRGEKTQYF.

The CDR3 nucleotides are TGTGCCAGCAGTGGGGGCCCCAGGGACAGGGGAGGTGTAGAGACCCAGTACTTC. Protein product: CASSGGPRDRGGVETQYF. The chain couples TRBV6-1 to TRBJ2-5; TRBD1 matches 10 bases. Germline-derived CDR1 and CDR2 are MNHNS and SASEGT. J gave up 4 bases and V 4 bases, and 15 bases lay outside the gene matches. The CDR3 contains 18 residues.

The DNA for the CDR3 is TGTGCCAGCAGCTTAGTATCGGGACAGGGGATACACAATGAGCAGTTCTTC. Translation gives CASSLVSGQGIHNEQFF. V is TRBV11-2 and J is TRBJ2-1, with 10 positions matching TRBD1. Germline trimming cut 1 base from V and 5 bases from J; bases unmatched to any gene: 8. The germline gives CDR1 SGHAT, CDR2 FQNNGV. The CDR3 contains 17 residues. Full variable domain (rest looked up from reference TRBV11-2 and TRBJ2-1): EAGVAQSPRYKIIEKRQSVAFWCNPISGHATLYWYQQILGQGPKLLIQFQNNGVVDDSQLPKDRFSAERLKGVDSTLKIQPAKLEDSAVYLCASSLVSGQGIHNEQFFGPGTRLTVL.

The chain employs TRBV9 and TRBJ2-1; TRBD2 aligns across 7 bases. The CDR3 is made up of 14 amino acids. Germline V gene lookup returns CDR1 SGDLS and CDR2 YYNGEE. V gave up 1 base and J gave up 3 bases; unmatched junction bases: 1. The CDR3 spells CASSVTSVYNEQFF. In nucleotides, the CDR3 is TGTGCCAGCAGCGTAACTAGCGTCTACAATGAGCAGTTCTTC.

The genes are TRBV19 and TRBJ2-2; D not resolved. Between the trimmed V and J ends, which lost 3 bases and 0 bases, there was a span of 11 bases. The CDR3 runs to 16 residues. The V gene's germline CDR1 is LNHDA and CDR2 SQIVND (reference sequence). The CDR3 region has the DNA TGTGCCAGTAGTATTAGCCCGGCCGCGAACACCGGGGAGCTGTTTTTT. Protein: CASSISPAANTGELFF.

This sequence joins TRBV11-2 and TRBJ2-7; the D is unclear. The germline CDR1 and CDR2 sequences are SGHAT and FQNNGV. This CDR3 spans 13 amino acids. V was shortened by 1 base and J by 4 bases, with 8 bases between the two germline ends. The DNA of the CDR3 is TGTGCCAGCAGCTTAGTCATACAGTACGAGCAGTACGTC. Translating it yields CASSLVIQYEQYV.

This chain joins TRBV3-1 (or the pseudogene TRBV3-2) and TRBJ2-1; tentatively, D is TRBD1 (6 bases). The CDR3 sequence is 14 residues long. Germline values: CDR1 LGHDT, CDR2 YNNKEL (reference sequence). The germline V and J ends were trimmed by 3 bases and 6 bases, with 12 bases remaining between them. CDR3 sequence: CASSHFDRPNEQFF. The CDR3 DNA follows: TGTGCCAGCAGCCATTTCGACAGGCCCAATGAGCAGTTCTTC.

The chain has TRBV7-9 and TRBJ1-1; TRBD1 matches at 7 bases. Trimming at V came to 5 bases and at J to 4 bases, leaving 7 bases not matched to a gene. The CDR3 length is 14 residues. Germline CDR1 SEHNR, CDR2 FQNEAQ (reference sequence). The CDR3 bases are TGTGCCAGCAGCCCCGGACAGGTTTTCACTGAAGCTTTCTTT. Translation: CASSPGQVFTEAFF. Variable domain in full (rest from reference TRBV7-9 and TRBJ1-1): DTGVSQNPRHKITKRGQNVTFRCDPISEHNRLYWYRQTLGQGPEFLTYFQNEAQLEKSRLLSDRFSAERPKGSFSTLEIQRTEQGDSAMYLCASSPGQVFTEAFFGQGTRLTVV.

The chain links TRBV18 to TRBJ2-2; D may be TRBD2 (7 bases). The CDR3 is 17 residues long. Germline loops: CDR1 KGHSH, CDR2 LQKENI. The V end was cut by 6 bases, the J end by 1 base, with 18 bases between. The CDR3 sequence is CASSPLRGAGNTGELFF. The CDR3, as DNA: TGTGCCAGCTCCCCCCTTCGGGGGGCCGGGAACACCGGGGAGCTGTTTTTT.

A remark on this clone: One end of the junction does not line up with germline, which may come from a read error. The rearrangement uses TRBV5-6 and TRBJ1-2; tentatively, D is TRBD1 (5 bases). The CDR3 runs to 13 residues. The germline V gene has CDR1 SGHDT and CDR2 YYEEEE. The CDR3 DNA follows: TGTGCCAGCACCTTGCAGGGTTACTATGGCTACACCTTC. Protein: CASTLQGYYGYTF.

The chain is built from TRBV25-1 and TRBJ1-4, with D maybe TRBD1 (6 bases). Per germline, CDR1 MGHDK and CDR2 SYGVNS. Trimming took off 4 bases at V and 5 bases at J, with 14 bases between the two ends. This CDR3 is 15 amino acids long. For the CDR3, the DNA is TGTGCCAGCAGTGGCCTCAGGGGACCCAATGAAAAACTGTTTTTT. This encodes CASSGLRGPNEKLFF.

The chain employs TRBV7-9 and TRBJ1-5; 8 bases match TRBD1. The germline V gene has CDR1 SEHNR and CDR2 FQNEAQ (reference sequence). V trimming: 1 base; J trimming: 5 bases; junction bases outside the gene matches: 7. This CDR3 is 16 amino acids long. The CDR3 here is CASSLGTGSRYQPQHF. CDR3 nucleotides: TGTGCCAGCAGCTTAGGGACAGGGAGTCGTTATCAGCCCCAGCATTTT.

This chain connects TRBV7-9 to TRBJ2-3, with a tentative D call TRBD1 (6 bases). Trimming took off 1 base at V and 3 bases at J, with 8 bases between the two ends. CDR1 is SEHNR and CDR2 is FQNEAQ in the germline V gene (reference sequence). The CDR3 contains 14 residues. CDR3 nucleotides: TGTGCCAGCAGCTTAGTACAGGGAACAGATACGCAGTATTTT. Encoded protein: CASSLVQGTDTQYF. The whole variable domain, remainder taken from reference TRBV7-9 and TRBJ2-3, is DTGVSQNPRHKITKRGQNVTFRCDPISEHNRLYWYRQTLGQGPEFLTYFQNEAQLEKSRLLSDRFSAERPKGSFSTLEIQRTEQGDSAMYLCASSLVQGTDTQYFGPGTRLTVL.

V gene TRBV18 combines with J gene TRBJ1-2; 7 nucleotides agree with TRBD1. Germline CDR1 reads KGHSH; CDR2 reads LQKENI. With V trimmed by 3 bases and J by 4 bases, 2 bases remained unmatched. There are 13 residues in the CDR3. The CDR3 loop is CASSPRQGYGYTF. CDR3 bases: TGTGCCAGCTCACCTCGACAGGGCTATGGCTACACCTTC.

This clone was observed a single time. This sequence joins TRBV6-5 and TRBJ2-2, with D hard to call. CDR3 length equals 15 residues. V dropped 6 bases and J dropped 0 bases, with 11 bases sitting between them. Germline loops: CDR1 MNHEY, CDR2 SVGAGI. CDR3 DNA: TGTGCCAGCAGCCATGAAACAACGAACACCGGGGAGCTGTTTTTT. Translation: CASSHETTNTGELFF.

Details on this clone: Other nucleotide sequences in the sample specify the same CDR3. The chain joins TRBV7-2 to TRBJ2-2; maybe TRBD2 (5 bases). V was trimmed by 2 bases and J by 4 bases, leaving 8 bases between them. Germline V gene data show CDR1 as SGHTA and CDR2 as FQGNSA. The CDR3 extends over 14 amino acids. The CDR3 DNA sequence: TGTGCCAGCAGCTTACTCGGGGTCACCGGGGAGCTGTTTTTT. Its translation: CASSLLGVTGELFF.

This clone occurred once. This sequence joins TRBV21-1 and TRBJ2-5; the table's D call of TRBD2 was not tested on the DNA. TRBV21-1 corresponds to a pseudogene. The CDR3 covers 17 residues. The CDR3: CASNKFLLSGRQETQYF. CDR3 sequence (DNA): TGTGCCAGCAATAAGTTTTTGTTATCGGGTCGCCAAGAGACCCAGTACTTC.

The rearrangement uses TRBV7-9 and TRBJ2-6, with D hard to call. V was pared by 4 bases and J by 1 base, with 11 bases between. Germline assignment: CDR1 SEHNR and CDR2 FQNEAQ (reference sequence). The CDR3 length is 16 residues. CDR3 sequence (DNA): TGTGCCAGCAGCTACACAACCCCTTCTGGGGCCAACGTCCTGACTTTC. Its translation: CASSYTTPSGANVLTF.

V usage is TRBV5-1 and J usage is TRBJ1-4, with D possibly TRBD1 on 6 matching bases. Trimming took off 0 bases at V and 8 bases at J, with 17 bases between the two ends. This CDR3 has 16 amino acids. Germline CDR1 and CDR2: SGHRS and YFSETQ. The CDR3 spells CASSLAVGGSDEKLFF. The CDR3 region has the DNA TGCGCCAGCAGCTTGGCCGTAGGGGGATCAGACGAAAAACTGTTTTTT.

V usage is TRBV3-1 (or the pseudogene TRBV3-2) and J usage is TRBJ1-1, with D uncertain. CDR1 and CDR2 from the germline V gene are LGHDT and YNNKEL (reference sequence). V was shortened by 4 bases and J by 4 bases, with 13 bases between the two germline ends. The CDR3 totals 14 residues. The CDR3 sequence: CASSPHQEGTEAFF. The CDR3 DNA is TGTGCCAGCAGCCCCCACCAGGAAGGCACTGAAGCTTTCTTT.

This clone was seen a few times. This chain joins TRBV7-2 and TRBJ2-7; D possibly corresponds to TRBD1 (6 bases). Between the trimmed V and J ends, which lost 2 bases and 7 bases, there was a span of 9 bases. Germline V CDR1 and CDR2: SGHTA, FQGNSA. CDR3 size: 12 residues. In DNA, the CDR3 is TGTGCCAGCAGCTTAATGGGACAAGAGCAGTACGTC. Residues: CASSLMGQEQYV.

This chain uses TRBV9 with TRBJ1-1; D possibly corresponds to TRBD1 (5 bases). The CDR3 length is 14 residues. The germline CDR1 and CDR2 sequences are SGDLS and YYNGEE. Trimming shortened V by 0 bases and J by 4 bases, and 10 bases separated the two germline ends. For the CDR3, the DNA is TGTGCCAGCAGCGTAGGGGGCCTTGGCACTGAAGCTTTCTTT. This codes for CASSVGGLGTEAFF.